The following is a TCR beta chain sequence with its context. Its antigen is not known. This sample is part of a study of siplizumab effects on memory and regulatory T cells. Study-level findings and limits: Researchers could not give a naive or memory phenotype to roughly 75-95% of proliferating CD4+ or CD8+ clones. A minor fraction of alloreactive clones, and no more, mapped to unstimulated subsets. Alloreactive sequences traceable to unstimulated CD4+ memory cells were significantly reduced by siplizumab. Naive T cells were seemingly more diverse than memory cells, and major contributions to the alloresponse seemed to be made by them.

The CDR3 has 13 residues. The trim removed 6 bases at V and 5 bases at J, leaving 3 bases unmatched. Germline assignment: CDR1 SGHVS and CDR2 FQNEAQ. Here immunoSEQ multiplex PCR was the method, and the copy in TCRdb shows in-frame clones only, minus some. This table holds 95,000 to 100,000 clones, 85% to 95% found once. This TCR derives from a human donor in good health. The rearrangement uses TRBV7-8 and TRBJ2-5; 10 nucleotides agree with TRBD2. Sequencing was done on a sample of non-Treg CD4+ T cells sorted from blood. CDR3 protein: CASRPGLAETQYF. Written as DNA, the CDR3 is TGTGCCAGCAGACCGGGACTAGCGGAGACCCAGTACTTC.